This TCR beta chain was obtained from a study of blood T cell repertoires in COVID-19. Turning to the study itself: Donors in the United States, Italy and Spain gave samples during acute or convalescent COVID-19. PBMCs, B-cell-depleted T cells, or T cells provided the cDNA or gDNA that made up the material.

Original methodology: From reference gene primer amplification, estimates of nucleated cell counts were derived. Using immunoSEQ multiplex PCR, the repertoire was profiled, and TCRdb retains in-frame clones only, with some absent. V, J and clone size were drawn from that table, and D and trimming were deduced from the DNA. Here the sample spans 30,000 to 35,000 clones, approximately 78% being singletons. The CDR3 runs 13 residues. Looked up from germline, CDR1 is SGHRS and CDR2 is YFSETQ. The J segment lost 6 bases and the V segment lost 0 bases, leaving 0 bases of the junction unmatched. The TCR originated in a woman aged 60-70 years with acute or convalescent COVID-19. The chain uses TRBV5-1 and TRBJ2-7; 10 bases map to TRBD1. Sequences were obtained from peripheral blood. The CDR3 spells CASSLGQGAEQYF. The DNA for the CDR3 is TGCGCCAGCAGCTTGGGACAGGGGGCCGAGCAGTACTTC.